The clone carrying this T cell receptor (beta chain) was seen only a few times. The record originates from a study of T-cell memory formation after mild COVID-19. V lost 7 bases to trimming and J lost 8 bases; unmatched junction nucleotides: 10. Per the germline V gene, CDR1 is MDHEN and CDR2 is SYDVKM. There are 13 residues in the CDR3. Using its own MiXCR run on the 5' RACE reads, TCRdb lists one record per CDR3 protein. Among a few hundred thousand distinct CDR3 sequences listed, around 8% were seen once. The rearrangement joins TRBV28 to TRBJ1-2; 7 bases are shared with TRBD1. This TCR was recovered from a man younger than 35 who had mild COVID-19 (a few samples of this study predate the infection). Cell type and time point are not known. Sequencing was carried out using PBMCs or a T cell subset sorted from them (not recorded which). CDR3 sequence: CASTQQGRHGYTF. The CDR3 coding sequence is TGTGCCAGCACACAACAGGGGAGGCACGGCTACACCTTC.